Sequencing of this T cell receptor (beta chain) was carried out in a study of neurological immune-mediated disorders. Study context: The approximately 34 multiple sclerosis patients comprised approximately 30 that were relapsing-remitting and 3 that were secondary progressive.

The making of cDNA relied on 5'RACE with 10-nucleotide random UMIs. TCRdb itself ran the 5' RACE reads through MiXCR, one entry per CDR3 protein. The sample consists of about 60,000 distinct CDR3 sequences, approximately 4% of them appearing once. This CDR3 region has 14 residues. V was shortened by 4 bases and J by 2 bases, with 12 bases between the two germline ends. Points from the study as a whole: Multiple sclerosis was found to have the least TCR clonal expansion, below healthy controls, and HTLV-1-associated myelopathy the most.

This clonotype was seen ten or more times. Its antigen is unknown. The sample taken for sequencing was PBMCs. The clonotype comes from a man aged 50 or older with multiple sclerosis. J is TRBJ2-7 and V is TRBV12-3 or TRBV12-4, with D perhaps given as TRBD1 or TRBD2 (5 bases each). Here the CDR3 reads CASSSTADTYEQYF. The CDR3 bases are TGTGCCAGCAGTTCGACAGCGGATACCTACGAGCAGTACTTC.